This TCR beta chain was obtained from a study of blood T cell repertoires in COVID-19. Turning to the study itself: The United States, Italy and Spain were the sources of the acute and convalescent COVID-19 samples. T cells, B-cell-depleted T cells, or PBMCs provided the cDNA or gDNA that served as material.

Assay: immunoSEQ multiplex PCR; the TCRdb copy retains only in-frame clones and omits some. The sample consists of some 28,000 clones, roughly 85% of them appearing once. Germline CDR1 is LGHDT and CDR2 is YNNKEL (reference sequence). V was cut by 2 bases and J by 5 bases, with 18 bases left in between. There are 16 residues in the CDR3. This sequence originates from a human donor in a cohort sampled during active COVID-19. The genes are TRBV3-1 (or the pseudogene TRBV3-2) and TRBJ1-1, with a possible D match to TRBD1 (6 bases). Material: peripheral blood. The CDR3 loop is CASSQLNRRGGTEAFF. The CDR3 DNA sequence: TGTGCCAGCAGCCAACTCAATAGGAGGGGGGGAACTGAAGCTTTCTTT.